The 12 T cell receptor beta chains given below trace back to one sample, sequenced in a study of patients and donors after allogeneic stem cell transplantation. TCRdb reanalysed the RT-PCR reads using MiXCR and keeps one entry per CDR3 protein. The table includes 400,000 to 450,000 distinct CDR3 sequences, more than 15% detected once. The sequenced sample was blood, either unsorted or a sorted T cell fraction (not recorded which). The receptors come from a human donor who was either an allogeneic HSCT recipient or a stem cell or donor lymphocyte infusion donor (not recorded which). It is not recorded whose cells these are; they may come from a transplant donor.

V is TRBV7-9 and J is TRBJ1-4, with 7 bases lining up with TRBD1. CDR1 and CDR2 from the germline V gene are SEHNR and FQNEAQ (reference sequence). CDR3 length: 15 amino acids. V lost 5 bases to trimming and J lost 0 bases; unmatched junction nucleotides: 3. The CDR3 DNA is TGTGCCAGCAGCCTCAGGGGGACAACTAATGAAAAACTGTTTTTT. Encoded protein: CASSLRGTTNEKLFF.

V is TRBV11-2 and J is TRBJ1-1, with 9 bases matching TRBD1. V shed 2 bases, J shed 10 bases, and the junction held 2 bases outside the gene matches. Germline V gene lookup returns CDR1 SGHAT and CDR2 FQNNGV. The CDR3 sequence is 12 residues long. The CDR3 region is CASSLRDRVAFF. CDR3 coding DNA: TGTGCCAGCAGCTTAAGGGACAGGGTAGCTTTCTTT.

This clonotype was counted a few times. This chain uses TRBV3-1 with TRBJ1-1, with D perhaps TRBD1 (5 bases). This CDR3 region has 14 residues. The germline CDR1 and CDR2 sequences are LGHDT and YNNKEL (reference sequence). V lost 1 base, J lost 0 bases, and 6 bases lay in between. The CDR3 loop is CASSQVGVNTEAFF. Here the CDR3 DNA reads TGTGCCAGCAGCCAAGTGGGGGTGAACACTGAAGCTTTCTTT.

This clonotype was seen only a few times. The chain recombines TRBV25-1 with TRBJ2-3; TRBD2 matches at 12 bases. Germline CDR1 is MGHDK and CDR2 is SYGVNS. CDR3 length: 17 amino acids. The junction had 12 bases not matched to a gene; V was cut back by 5 bases and J by 6 bases. The CDR3 nucleotides read TGTGCCAGCAGTATTAGGCTAGCGGGAGGGCCTTGGGATACGCAGTATTTT. Translating it yields CASSIRLAGGPWDTQYF.

The J gene is TRBJ2-7, the V gene TRBV5-1, with 10 bases matching TRBD1. CDR3 length: 15 residues. CDR1 and CDR2 (germline): SGHRS, YFSETQ. V was pared by 4 bases and J by 6 bases, with 10 bases of the junction left unmatched. The CDR3 region is CASSDTGTGELEQYF. In DNA form, the CDR3 reads TGCGCCAGCAGCGACACCGGGACAGGGGAGCTCGAGCAGTACTTC.

This clonotype appeared a few times. The CDR3 sequence is CASSSQGRGMHQPQHF. The DNA of the CDR3 is TGTGCCAGCAGCTCCCAAGGCAGGGGGATGCATCAGCCCCAGCATTTT. The chain joins TRBV6-2 or TRBV6-3 to TRBJ1-5, with 7 bases that match TRBD1. From germline, CDR1 is MNHEY and CDR2 SVGEGT. V shed 6 bases, J shed 5 bases, and the junction held 13 bases outside the gene matches. The CDR3 consists of 16 residues.

The gene calls are TRBV6-1 and TRBJ2-5, with no clear D. Germline-derived CDR1 and CDR2 are MNHNS and SASEGT. V lost 8 bases and J lost 0, with 19 bases in between. CDR3 length equals 16 residues. This CDR3 is CASCGGSLVYQETQYF. The CDR3, as DNA: TGTGCCAGCTGCGGTGGTAGCCTAGTGTACCAAGAGACCCAGTACTTC.

This clonotype appeared once. The chain links TRBV30 to TRBJ2-2, with 9 bases that match TRBD2. The V and J ends lost 5 bases and 6 bases, in that order; junction bases with no gene match: 4. The CDR3 has 13 residues. Germline V gene lookup returns CDR1 GTSNPN and CDR2 SVGIG (reference sequence). The CDR3 bases are TGTGCCTGGTTTAGCGGGAGACCCGGGGAGCTGTTTTTT. Residues: CAWFSGRPGELFF.

The table lists this clonotype with a few counts. V usage is TRBV5-1 and J usage is TRBJ2-3, with 7 bases identical to TRBD2. This CDR3 spans 16 amino acids. Germline loops: CDR1 SGHRS, CDR2 YFSETQ. With 0 bases clipped from V and 6 bases from J, the junction kept 10 bases outside the gene matches. The CDR3 region has the DNA TGCGCCAGCAGCTTGGCTGCTAGCGGACCCCCGGATACGCAGTATTTT. Amino acid sequence: CASSLAASGPPDTQYF.

In its sample, this clonotype was seen a few times. The genes are TRBV20-1 and TRBJ2-7, with D uncertain. Germline V gene lookup returns CDR1 DFQATT and CDR2 SNEGSKA (reference sequence). CDR3 length equals 11 residues. The ends were cut back, 3 bases at V and 6 bases at J, with 9 bases in the middle. The CDR3 DNA reads TGCAGTGCTAGGGAACAAGGCGAGCAGTACTTC. It encodes CSAREQGEQYF.

This clonotype was counted only a few times. The rearrangement links TRBV5-5 to TRBJ2-7; unclear D gene. Trimming removed 4 bases from V and 0 bases from J, with 17 bases in between. The CDR3 totals 16 residues. Per germline, CDR1 SGHKS and CDR2 YYEKEE (reference sequence). The CDR3 coding sequence is TGTGCCAGCAGCCCCCGGTCAGTTACCGACTCCTACGAGCAGTACTTC. Its protein product is CASSPRSVTDSYEQYF.

This clonotype was counted only a few times. The rearrangement uses TRBV12-3 or TRBV12-4 and TRBJ2-3; D uncertain. The V and J ends lost 0 bases and 2 bases respectively, with 6 bases between them. This CDR3 comprises 14 residues. The CDR3 DNA reads TGTGCCAGCAGTTTAGCGGACGACACAGATACGCAGTATTTT. Protein: CASSLADDTDTQYF.